Listed here is a single TCR beta chain. Its specificity is unknown. J was trimmed by 7 bases and V by 5 bases; bases with no gene match: 10. The CDR3 contains 17 residues. Looked up from germline, CDR1 is SGHVS and CDR2 is FNYEAQ. TCRdb reprocessed the RT-PCR reads via MiXCR and lists one record per CDR3 protein. The table has approximately 310,000 distinct CDR3 sequences, 20% to 25% seen once. These data belong to a study of response to subunit inactivated influenza vaccine. The study, taken as a whole, reports: That few new T cells are recruited by each seasonal influenza vaccination was the authors' suggestion.

V gene TRBV7-6 combines with J gene TRBJ2-1, with 14 bases that match TRBD2. This clonotype was sampled from a man between 50 and 69 years old who received an inactivated influenza vaccine. Here the sequenced sample was PBMCs from blood, taken about 19 months after vaccination. The CDR3 here is CASSRRTSGRFPNEQFF. CDR3 coding DNA: TGTGCCAGCAGCCGGCGGACTAGCGGGAGGTTCCCTAATGAGCAGTTCTTC.